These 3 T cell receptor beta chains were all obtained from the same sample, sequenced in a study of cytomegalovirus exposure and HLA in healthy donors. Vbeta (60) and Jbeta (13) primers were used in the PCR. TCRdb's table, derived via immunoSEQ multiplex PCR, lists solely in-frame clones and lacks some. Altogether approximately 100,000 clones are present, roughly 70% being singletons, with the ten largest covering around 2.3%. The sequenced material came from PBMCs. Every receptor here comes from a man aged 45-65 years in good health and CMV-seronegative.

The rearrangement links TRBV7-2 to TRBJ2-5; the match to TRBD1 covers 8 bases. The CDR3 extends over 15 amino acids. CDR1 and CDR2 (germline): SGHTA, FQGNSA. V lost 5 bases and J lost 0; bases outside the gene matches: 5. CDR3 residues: CASSPGTGYQETQYF. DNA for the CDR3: TGTGCCAGCAGCCCCGGGACAGGCTACCAAGAGACCCAGTACTTC.

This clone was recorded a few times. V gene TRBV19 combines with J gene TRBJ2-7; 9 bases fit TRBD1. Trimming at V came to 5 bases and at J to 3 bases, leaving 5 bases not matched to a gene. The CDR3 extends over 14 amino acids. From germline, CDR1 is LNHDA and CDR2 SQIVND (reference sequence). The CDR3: CASSLGTGLYEQYF. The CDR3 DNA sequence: TGTGCCAGTAGTCTCGGGACAGGGCTCTACGAGCAGTACTTC.

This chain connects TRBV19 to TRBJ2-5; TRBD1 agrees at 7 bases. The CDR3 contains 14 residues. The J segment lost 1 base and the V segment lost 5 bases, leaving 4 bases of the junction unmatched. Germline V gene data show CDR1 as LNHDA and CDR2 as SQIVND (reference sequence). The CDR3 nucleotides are TGTGCCAGTAGTCCGGACAGGTTCCAAGAGACCCAGTACTTC. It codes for CASSPDRFQETQYF.